This record concerns one T cell receptor beta chain sequence. Its specificity is not known. The junction differs from germline at one of its ends, possibly a read error. This record comes from a study of spatial heterogeneity in lung cancer. Study background: Alpha-chain detections were consistently fewer than beta-chain detections among the sequences.

TCRdb used MiXCR to reprocess the 5' RACE reads, holding one entry per CDR3 protein. The data show approximately 92,000 distinct CDR3 sequences, about an eighth seen once. The time point denotes: sample taken at primary tumor resection. Broader study findings: Ubiquitous expanded tumor TCRs showed up in blood more at resection than follow-up.

The CDR3 covers 16 residues. Germline-derived CDR1 and CDR2 are SSHAT and FNYEAQ (reference sequence). Here the sequenced sample was PBMCs, taken at surgery. The TCR originated in a male donor with early-stage non-small cell lung cancer. The gene calls are TRBV7-7 and TRBJ2-2, with 7 bases lining up with TRBD2. CDR3 nucleotides: TGTGCTAGCAGCTTAGGGTCGGGAGGACACACCGGGGAGCTGTTTTTT. Protein sequence: CASSLGSGGHTGELFF. The complete variable domain, with remaining parts taken from reference TRBV7-7 and TRBJ2-2, reads GAGVSQSPRYKVTKRGQDVTLRCDPISSHATLYWYQQALGQGPEFLTYFNYEAQPDKSGLPSDRFSAERPEGSISTLTIQRTEQRDSAMYRCASSLGSGGHTGELFFGEGSRLTVL.